This record covers a single T cell receptor (beta chain). Antigen: not known. The data derive from a study of cytomegalovirus exposure and HLA in healthy donors. Findings of the study overall: Reported findings show TCR beta sequences accurately forecast HLA-A and HLA-B alleles in most subjects. In an earlier analysis, about 87% or about 30%: the productive usage of most TCR beta V segments.

This PCR relied on a set of 60 Vbeta primers and 13 Jbeta primers. Only in-frame clones appear in the TCRdb table, and some are missing; sequencing was by immunoSEQ multiplex PCR. Among 150,000 or so clones listed, about 85% were seen once. At the time of sampling, donors were nominally healthy, though unrecorded immune exposures were likely. Germline loops: CDR1 LNHDA, CDR2 SQIVND (reference sequence). V lost 5 bases and J 1 base, leaving 16 bases between the germline ends. The CDR3 extends over 16 amino acids. This chain links TRBV19 with TRBJ2-3; TRBD2 might be the D (5 bases). This TCR derives from a man between 45 and 60 years old in good health and CMV-seropositive. Sequencing used PBMCs. This chain's CDR3 is CASSYEGTTRTDTQYF. CDR3 nucleotides: TGTGCCAGTAGTTACGAGGGTACCACCCGCACAGATACGCAGTATTTT.